Each of the 20 T cell receptor beta chains below was sequenced from the same sample in a study of blood T cell repertoires in COVID-19. Produced via immunoSEQ multiplex PCR; TCRdb's table is partial and in-frame only. Of some 180,000 clones detected, approximately 80% appear once; the ten largest clones hold around an eighth. Material: PBMCs or T cells enriched from blood (not recorded which). These receptors all come from a man aged 60 to 75 who had been exposed to COVID-19.

Comments on this clone: At one boundary the junction diverges from the germline segment, which might be a read error. The chain couples TRBV12-3 or TRBV12-4 to TRBJ2-7; D possibly corresponds to TRBD1 (5 bases). The CDR3 covers 12 residues. This CDR3 reads CASGLPGYEQYF. For the CDR3, the DNA is TGTGCCAGCGGTTTGCCAGGGTACGAGCAGTACTTC.

This clone was counted once. The rearrangement joins TRBV5-6 to TRBJ1-5; D call uncertain. This CDR3 has 15 amino acids. V dropped 1 base and J dropped 4 bases, with 12 bases sitting between them. CDR1 SGHDT and CDR2 YYEEEE come from the germline V gene. CDR3 in DNA: TGTGCCAGCAGCTTGAACCGTATAGTTAATCAGCCCCAGCATTTT. Translation gives CASSLNRIVNQPQHF.

This clone appeared once. The J gene is TRBJ2-1, the V gene TRBV9, with D maybe TRBD1 (6 bases). Germline V gives CDR1 SGDLS, CDR2 YYNGEE. Trimming shortened V by 4 bases and J by 5 bases, and 16 bases separated the two germline ends. CDR3 length: 15 amino acids. Here the CDR3 reads CASSPHGGADNEQFF. CDR3 DNA sequence: TGTGCCAGCAGCCCCCATGGGGGCGCAGACAATGAGCAGTTCTTC.

The chain carries TRBV9 and TRBJ1-1; weak D call: TRBD1 (6 bases). The CDR3 contains 15 residues. CDR1 is SGDLS and CDR2 is YYNGEE in the germline V gene. The germline V and J ends were trimmed by 0 bases and 2 bases, with 11 bases remaining between them. The CDR3 coding sequence is TGTGCCAGCAGCGTAGAACAGGGAAGTAACACTGAAGCTTTCTTT. Amino acids: CASSVEQGSNTEAFF.

This clone was detected a few times. The V call is TRBV28, the J call TRBJ1-6, with a weak D call TRBD1 (5 bases). This CDR3 spans 15 amino acids. Between the trimmed V and J ends, which lost 5 bases and 7 bases, there was a span of 15 bases. Germline values: CDR1 MDHEN, CDR2 SYDVKM. The CDR3 coding sequence is TGTGCCAGCAGTGGGGCGTCGGGTGGAAATTCACCCCTCCACTTT. This codes for CASSGASGGNSPLHF.

This chain connects TRBV24-1 to TRBJ1-5; D is unresolved. V shed 0 bases and J shed 9 bases, with 5 bases lying between them. CDR3 length: 12 amino acids. Germline-derived CDR1 and CDR2 are KGHDR and SFDVKD. Here the CDR3 reads CATSDLNRPQHF. The DNA of the CDR3 is TGTGCCACCAGTGATTTGAATAGGCCCCAGCATTTT.

The V call is TRBV10-3, the J call TRBJ2-2; D might be TRBD1 (6 bases). The CDR3 has 16 residues. V was trimmed by 5 bases and J by 0 bases, leaving 13 bases between them. Per germline, CDR1 ENHRY and CDR2 SYGVKD. The CDR3 DNA reads TGTGCCATCAGTCAGAGACAGGCGGCGAACACCGGGGAGCTGTTTTTT. Amino acids: CAISQRQAANTGELFF.

Only one count was recorded for this clone. The rearrangement uses TRBV19 and TRBJ2-5, with D perhaps TRBD2 (5 bases). Looked up from germline, CDR1 is LNHDA and CDR2 is SQIVND (reference sequence). Trimming left V 1 base short and J 5 bases short, with 11 bases between. This CDR3 is 14 amino acids long. The CDR3 nucleotides read TGTGCCAGTAGTATAGGCAGCGGTGGGGAGACCCAGTACTTC. It encodes CASSIGSGGETQYF.

V gene TRBV11-2 combines with J gene TRBJ1-1; D uncertain. The germline V gene has CDR1 SGHAT and CDR2 FQNNGV. This CDR3 region has 11 residues. V lost 5 bases to trimming and J lost 11 bases, with 12 bases between them. The CDR3 region is CASSPRQVAFF. The CDR3 coding sequence is TGTGCCAGCAGCCCCCGGCAGGTGGCTTTCTTT.

V and J are TRBV9 and TRBJ1-5; D is possibly TRBD1 (5 bases). Germline CDR1 and CDR2: SGDLS and YYNGEE. V lost 0 bases to trimming and J lost 1 base, with 8 bases between them. The CDR3 contains 15 residues. The CDR3 spells CASSVGGLSNQPQHF. The CDR3 coding sequence is TGTGCCAGCAGCGTAGGGGGCCTCAGCAATCAGCCCCAGCATTTT.

The rearrangement links TRBV2 to TRBJ2-6, with 7 bases matching TRBD1. There are 15 residues in the CDR3. The V and J ends lost 10 bases and 4 bases, in that order; junction bases with no gene match: 10. CDR1 and CDR2 (germline): SNHLY, FYNNEI. CDR3 DNA sequence: TGTGCCATTATAGGGGGCACGCTAGGGGCCAACGTCCTGACTTTC. Amino acid sequence: CAIIGGTLGANVLTF.

This clone was seen only once. The chain links TRBV13 to TRBJ1-1; TRBD1 aligns across 7 bases. The CDR3 extends over 16 amino acids. V was pared by 1 base and J by 0 bases, with 5 bases of the junction left unmatched. Germline V gene data show CDR1 as PRHDT and CDR2 as FYEKMQ (reference sequence). The chain's CDR3 is CASSLVAGGLNTEAFF. CDR3 DNA sequence: TGTGCCAGCAGCTTAGTGGCAGGGGGGCTGAACACTGAAGCTTTCTTT.

This clone was seen just once. The chain is built from TRBV9 and TRBJ2-1; D unclear. The CDR3 has 16 amino acids. Between the trimmed V and J ends, which lost 4 bases and 0 bases, there was a span of 14 bases. CDR1 is SGDLS, CDR2 YYNGEE, per germline. The CDR3 region is CASSLVARSSYNEQFF. The CDR3 region has the DNA TGTGCCAGCAGCCTAGTGGCTAGGAGCTCCTACAATGAGCAGTTCTTC.

The V gene is TRBV7-3, the J gene TRBJ2-6, with TRBD1 identical over 7 bases. Germline V gene sequence: CDR1 SGHTA, CDR2 FQGTGA. V shed 5 bases and J 2 bases; nucleotides not matched to a gene: 12. The CDR3 consists of 18 residues. The DNA of the CDR3 is TGTGCCAGCAGCCGAACCGGGACAGATATTGCTGGGGCCAACGTCCTGACTTTC. The encoded protein is CASSRTGTDIAGANVLTF.

This clone was observed a single time. The chain links TRBV11-3 to TRBJ2-7, with TRBD1 identical over 7 bases. V was clipped by 6 bases and J by 4 bases; unmatched bases: 3. CDR1 and CDR2 from the germline V gene are SGHNT and YENEEA. The CDR3 is 12 residues long. The CDR3 spells CASSLTGYEQYF. Here the CDR3 DNA reads TGTGCCAGCAGTCTGACAGGGTACGAGCAGTACTTC.

The rearrangement joins TRBV6-5 to TRBJ1-3; D may be TRBD1 (5 bases). Trimming cost V 2 bases and J 2 bases, with 10 bases left between them. Germline CDR1 is MNHEY and CDR2 is SVGAGI. The CDR3 totals 15 residues. The CDR3 here is CASSYGAAAGNTIYF. DNA of the CDR3: TGTGCCAGCAGTTACGGGGCAGCCGCTGGAAACACCATATATTTT.

The J gene is TRBJ2-7, the V gene TRBV3-1 (or the pseudogene TRBV3-2), with D unclear. There are 12 residues in the CDR3. V was shortened by 3 bases and J by 9 bases, with 12 bases between the two germline ends. CDR1 and CDR2 from the germline V gene are LGHDT and YNNKEL (reference sequence). Here the CDR3 DNA reads TGTGCCAGCAGCCAGCCCCGGTCGGGGCAGTACTTC. Translating it yields CASSQPRSGQYF.

This chain joins TRBV20-1 and TRBJ1-4, with a tentative D call TRBD1 (5 bases). V was pared by 3 bases and J by 7 bases, with 12 bases between. Per germline, CDR1 DFQATT and CDR2 SNEGSKA (reference sequence). This CDR3 comprises 13 residues. CDR3 sequence reads: CSASAGPTEKLFF. In DNA, the CDR3 is TGCAGTGCTAGTGCAGGGCCCACTGAAAAACTGTTTTTT.

The chain recombines TRBV15 with TRBJ1-3; 7 bases map to TRBD1. CDR1 is LNHNV and CDR2 is YYDKDF in the germline V gene (reference sequence). The junction had 8 bases not matched to a gene; V was cut back by 3 bases and J by 0 bases. This CDR3 contains 17 residues. CDR3 protein: CATSSSGQFLSGNTIYF. CDR3 sequence (DNA): TGTGCCACCAGCAGCTCGGGACAGTTTCTCTCTGGAAACACCATATATTTT.

V and J are TRBV9 and TRBJ2-3; tentatively, D is TRBD2 (6 bases). The germline V gene has CDR1 SGDLS and CDR2 YYNGEE. The CDR3 is 18 residues long. V was trimmed by 4 bases and J by 0 bases, leaving 21 bases between them. The CDR3 DNA reads TGTGCCAGCAGCCCAGATCCTCGGGGCGGGGCCAGCACAGATACGCAGTATTTT. Its protein is CASSPDPRGGASTDTQYF.